The entry that follows covers one T cell receptor beta chain sequence. Its antigen is unknown. It has no much larger one-base neighbor in the sample; base qualities were not kept. The germline V gene encodes CDR1 SEHNR and CDR2 FQNEAQ (reference sequence). Compared with germline, V lacks 5 bases and J lacks 8 bases; bases without a gene match: 8. Spanning cysteine to phenylalanine, the CDR3 consists of 14 amino acids. The DNA shown is the 42-base CDR3, in frame from base 1. TCR CDR3 regions were amplified from genomic DNA by multiplex PCR using the deep immunoSEQ assay. Extracted genomic DNA from each cell subset was distributed evenly across all wells of several immunoSEQ 96-well plates, and each plate was treated as a replicate. Each replicate PCR for sorted subsets received around 0.2 ug genomic DNA, equal to tens of thousands of T cell genomes. The purified libraries were quantified using a Qubit 3.0 fluorometer, sized with a Bioanalyzer 2100, and then quantified again using the KAPA Library Quantification kit. A separate single-read 150-cycle Illumina NextSeq 550 flow cell was used to sequence each immunoSEQ 96-well plate. On the authors' methods: Because the immunoSEQ output included only junctional sequences and no quality scores, the filtering could not be the same as the filtering used for full-length reads. Sequences were annotated with PyIR, a Python wrapper for IgBLAST v1.9, using IMGT germline references to assign V/J genes and CDR3. Reads were filtered out if the reads had weak V/J assignments (E-value above 1e-6), no CDR3, stop codons, out-of-frame junctions, or ambiguous translated residues. V3J clonotypes were defined as sequences sharing an identical inferred V gene, J gene, and CDR3 amino acid sequence. Percentage overlap between repertoires was computed as shared unique clonotypes divided by the size of the smaller repertoire. Richness of each repertoire was evaluated using RTK rarefaction, the Chao1 estimator, and Recon v2.1 estimates of unobserved clonotypes. Generation probabilities for all TCRbeta clonotypes obtained by the gDNA method from several donors were computed using OLGA. In its TCRdb copy, this immuneACCESS table keeps in-frame sequences only and misses some clones. Where compared with another copy, unresolved V genes explain less than half of these, and the others have no known cause. The V and J calls and clone size were taken over from that table, and D and trimming were inferred from the DNA. For this sample there are over 950,000 clones; 60% to 80% appear just once. Roughly 0.9% of the sample lies in the top ten.

Healthy HIV-negative adults with no recently reported acute infections or vaccinations were included as donors. Every donor was a Caucasian adult residing in Nashville, Tennessee, USA. CD4+ T cells were enriched by magnetic negative selection, after which naive cells were positively selected on CD45RA and the negative fraction was taken as the memory subset. After blood collection by leukapheresis, PBMCs were isolated using Ficoll-Histopaque density gradient centrifugation and then cryopreserved in the vapor phase of liquid nitrogen. Analytical flow cytometry was used to check the purity and quantity of each magnetically sorted T cell population. Genomic DNA was isolated from each sorted fraction and quantified by UV absorbance on a Nanodrop 2000c. This record comes from a study of shared clonotypes between healthy human individuals (TCRdb year 2020). With respect to the entire study: The cohort included three men and a couple of women between 18 and 49 years of age. Per donor, three plates each were used for CD4 naive and CD4 memory, two for CD8 naive, and one for CD8 memory. Different laboratories and diverse techniques were used to prepare libraries and sequence TCR repertoires, to increase sequencing depth and limit assay-specific biases. Between about 0.85 and 10 billion PBMCs per donor were obtained by leukapheresis. The study deeply sequenced blood TCR repertoires of about 5 healthy adults to estimate repertoire size and the extent of clonotype sharing between individuals. What the research found in general, with its limitations: Clonotypes shared by all four sorted-subset donors showed higher generation probabilities than non-shared clonotypes. Naive subsets generally had larger estimated clonotype richness than memory subsets. Pairwise subsampling indicated that sequencing depth was expected to affect the degree of clonotype sharing among donors. Incomplete sequencing was indicated by rarefaction of sorted-subset datasets, despite the large sequencing depth. Sampling was limited to blood, and TCR repertoires in tissue likely differ from TCR repertoires in blood. Sharing across a few donors was observed for around 5% of naive CD4, 3.5% of naive CD8, about 2.3% of memory CD4, and around 0.4% of memory CD8 clonotypes. Because the study included a small number of donors, the genetic and exposure-history diversity represented was limited.

The receptor chain draws on TRBV7-9 and TRBJ1-2; 10 central bases correspond to TRBD1. The sample was memory CD4+ T cells from PBMCs. In light of the paper, this sample's cell subset or site label describes: CD45RA-negative fraction. The sequence derives from a man aged 18 to 30 in good health. Some clones in this sample may be carry-over from other donors' samples. The CDR3 corresponds to CASSADRGPSGYTF. The DNA sequence follows: TGTGCCAGCAGCGCCGACAGGGGGCCCTCAGGCTACACCTTC.